This entry lists 6 T cell receptor beta chains sequenced from one sample in a study of blood T cell repertoires in COVID-19. The assay was immunoSEQ multiplex PCR, and TCRdb's table has in-frame clones only and misses some. The repertoire holds some 150,000 clones, with 70% to 90% as singletons. The sequenced sample was peripheral blood. Source of these receptors: an older woman with acute or convalescent COVID-19.

The V call is TRBV24-1, the J call TRBJ2-7, with D possibly matching TRBD1 (6 bases). The CDR3 sequence is 12 residues long. Per germline, CDR1 KGHDR and CDR2 SFDVKD. Trimming shortened V by 7 bases and J by 1 base, and 7 bases separated the two germline ends. The CDR3, as DNA: TGTGCCACCAGCGGACAGTCCTACGAGCAGTACTTC. This codes for CATSGQSYEQYF.

The V and J genes are TRBV10-3 and TRBJ2-1, with 10 bases that match TRBD1. Trimming took 2 bases from V and 2 from J; bases not matched to a gene: 0. CDR1 and CDR2 from the germline V gene are ENHRY and SYGVKD. The CDR3 has 15 amino acids. Here the CDR3 reads CAISEDRGPYNEQFF. CDR3 DNA: TGTGCCATCAGTGAGGACAGGGGGCCCTACAATGAGCAGTTCTTC.

This clone was seen only a few times. This chain joins TRBV14 and TRBJ2-2; a possible D gene is TRBD1 (5 bases). The CDR3 has 13 residues. Per germline, CDR1 SGHDN and CDR2 FVKESK. Trimming took 7 bases from V and 2 from J, leaving 8 bases between them. In nucleotides, the CDR3 is TGTGCCAGCACGACAGCCAACACCGGGGAGCTGTTTTTT. Amino acids: CASTTANTGELFF.

The chain is built from TRBV4-3 and TRBJ1-2; D call uncertain. This CDR3 has 13 amino acids. V was pared by 1 base and J by 8 bases, with 11 bases between. Germline V gene data show CDR1 as LGHNA and CDR2 as YSLEER. CDR3 sequence (DNA): TGCGCCAGCAGCCAAGCAAGAGTGCGCGGCTACACCTTC. Encoded protein: CASSQARVRGYTF.

Here the CDR3 DNA reads TGTGCCAGCAGCGCCCCGGCGGACGGGATGGATGAGCAGTTCTTC. Amino acid sequence: CASSAPADGMDEQFF. The V gene is TRBV7-3, the J gene TRBJ2-1; TRBD2 might be the D (5 bases). This CDR3 is built from 15 residues. Between the trimmed V and J ends, which lost 5 bases and 8 bases, there was a span of 19 bases. Germline V gene data show CDR1 as SGHTA and CDR2 as FQGTGA.

The chain carries TRBV4-1 and TRBJ2-3; 16 nucleotides line up with TRBD2. The CDR3 runs to 18 residues. With V trimmed by 0 bases and J by 6 bases, 6 bases remained unmatched. In germline, CDR1 is MGHRA, CDR2 YSYEKL. CDR3 protein: CASSQEGLAGGIADTQYF. DNA for the CDR3: TGCGCCAGCAGCCAAGAGGGACTAGCGGGGGGGATTGCGGATACGCAGTATTTT.